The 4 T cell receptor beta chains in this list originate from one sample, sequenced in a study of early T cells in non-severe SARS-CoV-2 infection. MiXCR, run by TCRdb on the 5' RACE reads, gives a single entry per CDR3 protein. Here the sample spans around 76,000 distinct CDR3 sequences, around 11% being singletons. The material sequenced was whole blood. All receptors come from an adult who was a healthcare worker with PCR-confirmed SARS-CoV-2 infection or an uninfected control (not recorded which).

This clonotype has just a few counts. The CDR3 sequence: CASSKSTGTAYNEQFF. The CDR3, as DNA: TGTGCCAGCAGCAAAAGTACCGGGACAGCCTACAATGAGCAGTTCTTC. The V and J genes are TRBV11-2 and TRBJ2-1; 7 bases match TRBD1. J was trimmed by 2 bases and V by 5 bases; bases with no gene match: 9. This CDR3 has 16 amino acids. Per the germline V gene, CDR1 is SGHAT and CDR2 is FQNNGV.

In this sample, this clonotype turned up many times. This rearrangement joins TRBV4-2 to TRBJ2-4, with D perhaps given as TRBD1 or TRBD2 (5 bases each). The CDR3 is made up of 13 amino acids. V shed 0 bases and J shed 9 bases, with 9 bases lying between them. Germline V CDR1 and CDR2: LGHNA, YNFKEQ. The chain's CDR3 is CASSQDRGPIQYF. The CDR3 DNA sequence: TGTGCCAGCAGCCAAGACCGGGGCCCCATTCAGTACTTC.

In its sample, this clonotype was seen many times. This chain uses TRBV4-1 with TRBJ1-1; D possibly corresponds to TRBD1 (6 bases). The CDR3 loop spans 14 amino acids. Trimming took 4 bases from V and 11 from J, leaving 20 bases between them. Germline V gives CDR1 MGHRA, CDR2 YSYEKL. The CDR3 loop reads CASSRDRREGEAFF. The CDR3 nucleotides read TGCGCCAGCAGCCGGGATAGAAGGGAGGGGGAGGCTTTCTTT.

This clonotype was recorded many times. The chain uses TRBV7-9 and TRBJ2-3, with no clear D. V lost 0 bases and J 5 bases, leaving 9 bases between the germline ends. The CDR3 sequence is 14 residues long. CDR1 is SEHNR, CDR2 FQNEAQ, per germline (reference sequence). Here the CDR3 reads CASSLADGGDTQYF. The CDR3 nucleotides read TGTGCCAGCAGCTTAGCCGACGGCGGAGATACGCAGTATTTT. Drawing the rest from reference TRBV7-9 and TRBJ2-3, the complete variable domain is DTGVSQNPRHKITKRGQNVTFRCDPISEHNRLYWYRQTLGQGPEFLTYFQNEAQLEKSRLLSDRFSAERPKGSFSTLEIQRTEQGDSAMYLCASSLADGGDTQYFGPGTRLTVL.